What follows are 2 T cell receptor beta chains derived from one specimen sequenced in a study of blood T cell repertoires in COVID-19. This table comes from immunoSEQ multiplex PCR, and its TCRdb copy is limited to in-frame clones, with some not included. The table shows some 300,000 clones, with around 90% occurring only once. The specimen sequenced was peripheral blood. All receptors derive from a woman aged 45-65 years with COVID-19, enrolled during active disease.

The rearrangement uses TRBV5-1 and TRBJ2-2, with 11 bases fitting TRBD2. The CDR3 length is 16 residues. The V segment lost 4 bases and the J segment 1 base; nucleotides outside the gene matches: 3. Germline V CDR1 and CDR2: SGHRS, YFSETQ. The CDR3 loop reads CASSPGTSGNTGELFF. The DNA for the CDR3 is TGCGCCAGCAGCCCCGGGACTAGCGGGAACACCGGGGAGCTGTTTTTT.

The gene calls are TRBV3-1 (or the pseudogene TRBV3-2) and TRBJ2-1; TRBD1 matches 10 bases. Per germline, CDR1 LGHDT and CDR2 YNNKEL (reference sequence). After removal of 1 base from V and 7 bases from J, the junction contained 16 bases not matched to a gene. The CDR3 contains 19 residues. The CDR3 sequence: CASSQVLWKPGQGRNEQFF. The CDR3 nucleotides read TGTGCCAGCAGCCAAGTCTTGTGGAAACCGGGACAGGGGAGGAATGAGCAGTTCTTC.